Here is one T cell receptor beta chain with its context. What it binds is unknown. This sample is drawn from a study of T cell responses to AZD1222 COVID-19 vaccine. Study as a whole: Pooled samples include second doses given at about 4 or 12 weeks. Study outcomes and limitations: The number of AZD1222 recipients seropositive at baseline was only 5 to 7. The donors showed a predominance of white British ancestry and of females, with possible underestimation of clonal diversity. Unmutated variant regions are reportedly the target of nearly half of TCRs that are spike-specific.

Germline assignment: CDR1 SGDLS and CDR2 YYNGEE. The CDR3 length is 16 residues. Trimming removed 4 bases from V and 1 base from J; junction bases left unmatched: 5. Repertoires were generated with immunoSEQ multiplex PCR, while TCRdb's copy carries only in-frame clones and drops some. The data show roughly 260,000 clones, over 90% seen once. Sequences were derived from peripheral blood, sampled on day 0 of AZD1222 vaccination. This chain links TRBV9 with TRBJ2-1, with 10 nucleotides matching TRBD2. This receptor was obtained from an adult in good health. The CDR3 DNA follows: TGTGCCAGCAGCCCCCCTAGCGGGAGTTCCTACAATGAGCAGTTCTTC. It is translated as CASSPPSGSSYNEQFF.